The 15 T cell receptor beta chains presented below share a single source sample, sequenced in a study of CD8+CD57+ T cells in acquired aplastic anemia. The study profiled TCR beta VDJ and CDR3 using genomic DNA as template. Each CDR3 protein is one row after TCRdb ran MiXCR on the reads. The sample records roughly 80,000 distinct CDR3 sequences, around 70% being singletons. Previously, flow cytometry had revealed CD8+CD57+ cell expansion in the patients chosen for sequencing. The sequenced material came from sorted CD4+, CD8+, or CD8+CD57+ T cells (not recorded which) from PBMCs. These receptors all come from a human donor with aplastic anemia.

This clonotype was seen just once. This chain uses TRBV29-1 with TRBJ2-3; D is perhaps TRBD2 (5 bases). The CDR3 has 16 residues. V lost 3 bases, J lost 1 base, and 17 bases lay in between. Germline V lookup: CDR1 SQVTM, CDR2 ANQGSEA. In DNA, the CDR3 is TGCAGCGTTGATGGTACCGAGAGCGGAGGCACAGATACGCAGTATTTT. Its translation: CSVDGTESGGTDTQYF.

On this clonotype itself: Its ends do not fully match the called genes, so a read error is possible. In DNA, the CDR3 is TGTGCCAGCAGGTTTGACGCGGGGAGTCACAACGAGCAGTACTTC. This gives the protein CASRFDAGSHNEQYF. The chain joins TRBV4-1 to TRBJ2-7; a possible D gene is TRBD2 (6 bases). The V gene's germline CDR1 is MGHRA and CDR2 YSYEKL. CDR3 size: 15 residues.

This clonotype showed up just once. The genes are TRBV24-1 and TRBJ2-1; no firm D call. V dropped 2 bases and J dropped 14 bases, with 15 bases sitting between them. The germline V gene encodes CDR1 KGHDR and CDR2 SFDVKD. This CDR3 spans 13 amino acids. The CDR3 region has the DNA TGTGCCACCAGTGATTACACCGCAAGGGATAAGTTCTTC. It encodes CATSDYTARDKFF.

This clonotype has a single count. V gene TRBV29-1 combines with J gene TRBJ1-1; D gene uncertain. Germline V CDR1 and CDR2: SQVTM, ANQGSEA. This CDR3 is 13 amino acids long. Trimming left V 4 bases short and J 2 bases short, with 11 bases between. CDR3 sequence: CSVGLLRNTEAFF. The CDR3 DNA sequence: TGCAGCGTTGGGCTCTTGCGAAACACTGAAGCTTTCTTT.

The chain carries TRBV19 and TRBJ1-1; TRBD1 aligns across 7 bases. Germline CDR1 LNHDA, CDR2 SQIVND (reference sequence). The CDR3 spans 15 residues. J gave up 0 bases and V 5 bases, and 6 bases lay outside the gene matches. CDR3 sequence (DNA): TGTGCCAGTAGTGGCCCGGGGACAGTGAACACTGAAGCTTTCTTT. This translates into CASSGPGTVNTEAFF.

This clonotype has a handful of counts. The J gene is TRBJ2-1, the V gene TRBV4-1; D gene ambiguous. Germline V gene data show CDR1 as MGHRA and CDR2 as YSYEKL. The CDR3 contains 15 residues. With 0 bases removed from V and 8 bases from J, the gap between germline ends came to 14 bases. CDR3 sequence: CASSQEGKFLDEQFF. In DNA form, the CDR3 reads TGCGCCAGCAGCCAAGAGGGGAAGTTTCTGGATGAGCAGTTCTTC.

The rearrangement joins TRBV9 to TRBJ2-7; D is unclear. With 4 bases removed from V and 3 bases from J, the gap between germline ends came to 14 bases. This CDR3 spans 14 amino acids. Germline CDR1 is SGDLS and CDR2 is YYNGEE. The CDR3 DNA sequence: TGTGCCAGCAGCCCAGAGGCGGAAAACTACGAGCAGTACTTC. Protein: CASSPEAENYEQYF.

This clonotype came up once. CDR3 region: CASRWGQASNQPQHF. CDR3 DNA: TGTGCCAGCAGATGGGGCCAAGCTAGCAATCAGCCCCAGCATTTT. The V gene is TRBV2, the J gene TRBJ1-5; weak D call: TRBD1 (5 bases). Germline V gene sequence: CDR1 SNHLY, CDR2 FYNNEI. V shed 6 bases and J shed 0 bases, with 12 bases lying between them. The CDR3 length is 15 residues.

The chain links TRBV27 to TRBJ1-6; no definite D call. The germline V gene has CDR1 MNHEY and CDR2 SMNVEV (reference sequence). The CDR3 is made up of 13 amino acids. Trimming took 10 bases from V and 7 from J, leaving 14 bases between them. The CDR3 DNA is TGTGCCACCTCGGACTCGAGGAATTCACCCCTCCACTTT. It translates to CATSDSRNSPLHF.

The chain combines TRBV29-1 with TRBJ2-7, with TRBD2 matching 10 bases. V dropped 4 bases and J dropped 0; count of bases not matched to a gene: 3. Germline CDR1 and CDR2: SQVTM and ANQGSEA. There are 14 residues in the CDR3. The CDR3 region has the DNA TGCAGCGTTGGACTAGCGGGCCGCTCCTACGAGCAGTACTTC. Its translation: CSVGLAGRSYEQYF.

This chain's CDR3 is CSATRHPRETQYF. The CDR3 region has the DNA TGCAGTGCTACGAGACACCCCCGGGAGACCCAGTACTTC. The chain is built from TRBV20-1 and TRBJ2-5; no firm D call. The V gene lost 4 bases and the J gene lost 5 bases, with 14 bases spanning the gap. The CDR3 consists of 13 residues. The germline V gene has CDR1 DFQATT and CDR2 SNEGSKA (reference sequence).

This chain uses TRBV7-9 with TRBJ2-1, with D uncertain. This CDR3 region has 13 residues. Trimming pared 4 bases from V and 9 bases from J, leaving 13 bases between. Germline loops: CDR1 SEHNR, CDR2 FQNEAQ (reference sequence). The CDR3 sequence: CASSWVELGEQFF. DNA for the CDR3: TGTGCCAGCAGCTGGGTGGAGCTGGGTGAGCAGTTCTTC.

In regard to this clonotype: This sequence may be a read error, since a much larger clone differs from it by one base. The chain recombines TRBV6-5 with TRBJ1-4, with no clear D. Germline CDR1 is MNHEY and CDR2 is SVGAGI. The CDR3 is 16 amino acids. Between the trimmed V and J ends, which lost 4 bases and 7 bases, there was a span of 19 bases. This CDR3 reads CASSSSRAGDREKLFF. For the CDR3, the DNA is TGTGCCAGCAGTTCTTCCCGGGCAGGAGATCGTGAAAAACTGTTTTTT.

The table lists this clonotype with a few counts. The CDR3 coding sequence is TGTGCCACCAGCCCAGGGACAGGGGAGACTTTCAGCTCCTACGAGCAGTACTTC. It codes for CATSPGTGETFSSYEQYF. V gene TRBV15 combines with J gene TRBJ2-7; TRBD1 agrees at 10 bases. CDR3 length equals 18 residues. The J segment lost 0 bases and the V segment lost 5 bases, leaving 13 bases of the junction unmatched. CDR1 is LNHNV and CDR2 is YYDKDF in the germline V gene (reference sequence).

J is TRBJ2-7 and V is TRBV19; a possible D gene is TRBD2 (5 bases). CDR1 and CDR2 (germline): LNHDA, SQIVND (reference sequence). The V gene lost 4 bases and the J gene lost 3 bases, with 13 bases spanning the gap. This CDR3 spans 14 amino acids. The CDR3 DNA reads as TGTGCCAGTAGTACCCCGGAGGCCGACTACGAGCAGTACTTC. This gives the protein CASSTPEADYEQYF.